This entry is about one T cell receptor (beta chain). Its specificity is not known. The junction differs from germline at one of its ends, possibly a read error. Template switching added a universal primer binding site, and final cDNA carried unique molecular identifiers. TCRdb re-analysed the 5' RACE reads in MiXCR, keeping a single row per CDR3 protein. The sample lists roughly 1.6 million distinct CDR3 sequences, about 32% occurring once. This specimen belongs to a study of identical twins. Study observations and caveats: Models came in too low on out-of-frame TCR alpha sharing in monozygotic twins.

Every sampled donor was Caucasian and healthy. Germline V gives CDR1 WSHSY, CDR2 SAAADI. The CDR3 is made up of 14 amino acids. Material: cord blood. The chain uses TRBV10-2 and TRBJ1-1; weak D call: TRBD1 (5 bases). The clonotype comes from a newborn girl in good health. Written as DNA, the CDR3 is TGCGCCAGTAAGAGGTGGGGGGTGAACACTGGAGCTTTCTTT. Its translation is CASKRWGVNTGAFF.